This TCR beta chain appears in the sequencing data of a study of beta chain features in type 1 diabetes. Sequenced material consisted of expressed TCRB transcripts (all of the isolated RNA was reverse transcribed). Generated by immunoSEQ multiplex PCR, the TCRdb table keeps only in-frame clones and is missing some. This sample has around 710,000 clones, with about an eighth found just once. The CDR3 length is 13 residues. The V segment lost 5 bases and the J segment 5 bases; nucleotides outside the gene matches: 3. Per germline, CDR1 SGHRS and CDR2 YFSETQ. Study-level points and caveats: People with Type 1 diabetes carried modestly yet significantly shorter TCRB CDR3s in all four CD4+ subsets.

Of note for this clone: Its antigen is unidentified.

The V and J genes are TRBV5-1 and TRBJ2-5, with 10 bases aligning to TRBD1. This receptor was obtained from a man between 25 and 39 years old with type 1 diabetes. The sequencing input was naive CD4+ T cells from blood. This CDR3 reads CASRQGQGETQYF. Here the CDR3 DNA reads TGCGCCAGCAGACAGGGACAGGGGGAGACCCAGTACTTC.